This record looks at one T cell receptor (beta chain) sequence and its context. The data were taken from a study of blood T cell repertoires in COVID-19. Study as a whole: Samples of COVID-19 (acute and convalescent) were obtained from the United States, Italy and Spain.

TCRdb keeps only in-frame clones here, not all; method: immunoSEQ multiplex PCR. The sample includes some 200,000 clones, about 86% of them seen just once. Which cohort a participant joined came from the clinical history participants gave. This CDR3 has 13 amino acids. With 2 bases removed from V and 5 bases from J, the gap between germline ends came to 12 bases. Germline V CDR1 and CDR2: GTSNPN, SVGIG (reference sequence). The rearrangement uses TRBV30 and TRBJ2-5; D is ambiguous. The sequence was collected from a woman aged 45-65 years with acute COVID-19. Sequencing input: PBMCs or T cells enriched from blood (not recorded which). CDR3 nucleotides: TGTGCCTGGAGTCCCGCAGGCGAGGAGACCCAGTACTTC. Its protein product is CAWSPAGEETQYF.